Sequencing of this TCR beta chain was carried out in a study of cytomegalovirus exposure and HLA in healthy donors. Primers included in the PCR were 60 Vbeta and 13 Jbeta primers. The table came from immunoSEQ multiplex PCR; TCRdb's copy has only in-frame clones and leaves some out. The sample data list some 140,000 clones. The CDR3 extends over 15 amino acids. The germline gives CDR1 SEHNR, CDR2 FQNEAQ (reference sequence). The ends were cut back, 4 bases at V and 7 bases at J, with 16 bases in the middle. Sequences were obtained from PBMCs. The rearrangement links TRBV7-9 to TRBJ1-4; no clear D. The sequence was obtained from a woman in her forties in good health and CMV-seronegative. CDR3 amino acids: CASSSLRGGGEKLFF. CDR3 nucleotide sequence: TGTGCCAGCAGCTCACTACGGGGTGGCGGTGAAAAACTGTTTTTT.